This T cell receptor beta chain is drawn from a study of tumor-infiltrating lymphocytes in primary liver carcinoma. Study summary: The cohort consisted of patients whose primary liver carcinoma was surgically resected. Samples had roughly 3.5 to 7.13 million productive TCRbeta reads, comparable between tissue types. Overall study findings and caveats: Tumor tissue displayed a significantly greater top-250-clone fraction than blood (p = 0.039).

This CDR3 region has 18 residues. The V end lost 1 base, the J end lost 2 bases, and 17 bases lay between the germline ends. Germline loops: CDR1 SGHAT, CDR2 FQNNGV. To note about this clonotype: Its antigen remains unknown. The final CDR3 position lacks the conserved phenylalanine or tryptophan, pointing to a likely read error.

Germline DNA was extracted alongside blood RNA, which was obtained from unsorted whole blood. Treatment-naive at the time, the patients had chronic HBV infection. Starting from 500 ng of total RNA, TCR beta cDNA was produced with a primer in the constant region. Slightly modified ARM-PCR, run as three nested multiplex PCR rounds, produced the TCR beta libraries. For 10 cycles apiece, the opening two PCR rounds ran with TRBV1-TRBV30 forward primers and a C-beta reverse primer. TCRdb called the multiplex PCR reads again in MiXCR, with one record for every CDR3 protein. The sample yields approximately 340,000 distinct CDR3 sequences, less than 65% seen once.

The sample taken for sequencing was peripheral blood. The chain has TRBV11-2 and TRBJ2-2; D tentatively fits TRBD1 or TRBD2 (5 bases each). The TCR comes from a middle-aged man with primary liver carcinoma and hepatitis B virus infection. The CDR3 region has the DNA TGTGCCAGCAGCTTAGTCAGAGGGGACCCTCAAAACACCGGGGAGCTGTTTCTT. Amino acids: CASSLVRGDPQNTGELFL.